This is a list of T cell receptor beta chains from one sample in a study of cytomegalovirus exposure and HLA in healthy donors. The table came from immunoSEQ multiplex PCR; TCRdb's copy has only in-frame clones and leaves some out. This sample has roughly 20,000 clones; roughly 80% occur once, and the top ten carry roughly 6.8%. The sample was PBMCs. Source of these receptors: a man aged 60 to 75 in good health and CMV-seronegative. Both conserved end residues are part of each CDR3. Each record gives: clone size, D gene, J gene, V gene, CDR3 DNA, CDR3 protein. D genes are given only for firm matches. Where a row states a size, it is once, few, many or the class of an expanded clone; other rows omit it.

>NA|NA|TRBJ2-7|TRBV5-1
TGCGCCAGCAGCTTGGCCGGTAGCTCCTACGAGCAGTACTTC
CASSLAGSSYEQYF
>NA|TRBD2|TRBJ2-5|TRBV9
TGTGCCCGCAGCCCCCAGGGGACTAGCGGGAAAAAGACCCAGTACTTC
CARSPQGTSGKKTQYF
>NA|NA|TRBJ2-7|TRBV5-5
TGTGCCAGCAGCTTCGGGTTACAGGACTACTACGAGCAGTACTTC
CASSFGLQDYYEQYF
>NA|NA|TRBJ2-1|TRBV27
TGTGCCAGCAGTCAGGGGAATGAGCAGTTCTTC
CASSQGNEQFF
>NA|NA|TRBJ2-5|TRBV27
TGTGCCAGCGGATCCCTGGGGCGCCAAGAGACCCAGTACTTC
CASGSLGRQETQYF
>few|NA|TRBJ2-7|TRBV2
TGTGCCAGCAGTGTTAGACCAGCCAACCTGGGCCACGAGCAGTACTTC
CASSVRPANLGHEQYF
>NA|TRBD1|TRBJ1-4|TRBV6-5
TGTGCCAGCAGTTACTTCAGGGGGCGGGGTGAAAAACTGTTTTTT
CASSYFRGRGEKLFF
>NA|NA|TRBJ2-3|TRBV28
TGTGCCAGCAGTAGCCCATTGGCGGGAATCGTAGATACGCAGTATTTT
CASSSPLAGIVDTQYF
>NA|TRBD2|TRBJ2-1|TRBV18
TGTGCCAGCTCACCAAATCTAGCGGCTAGCTCCTACAATGAGCAGTTCTTC
CASSPNLAASSYNEQFF
>NA|NA|TRBJ2-5|TRBV5-6
TGTGCCAGCAGCTTCAGGGGACAAGAGACCCAGTACTTC
CASSFRGQETQYF
>NA|NA|TRBJ2-6|TRBV7-9
TGTTCCAGCAGCTTTACTAGCCCCTCTGGGGCCAACGTCCTGACTTTC
CSSSFTSPSGANVLTF
>NA|TRBD1|TRBJ2-5|TRBV6-5
TGTGCCAGTAACCGGGACAGGGTGGGGGAGACCCAGTACTTC
CASNRDRVGETQYF
>NA|TRBD1|TRBJ1-6|TRBV10-3
TGTGCCATCCGTGACCCTTTTCTAAGACAGGGGGCAACTCCCCTCCACTTT
CAIRDPFLRQGATPLHF
>once|TRBD1|TRBJ1-1|TRBV30
TGTGCCTGGAGCGAGAGGACAGGGTTACGGGCTTTCTTT
CAWSERTGLRAFF
>few|NA|TRBJ1-1|TRBV27
TGTGCCAGCGGAATGTTCGTGGGGGCTGTGAACACTGAAGCTTTCTTT
CASGMFVGAVNTEAFF
>NA|NA|TRBJ2-1|TRBV7-9
TGTGCCAGCAGCTTTATGGGCTATGAGCAGTTCTTC
CASSFMGYEQFF
>NA|TRBD1|TRBJ2-2|TRBV30
TGTGCCTGGAGTCCCCGCGACAGGGGCACCGGGGAGCTGTTTTTT
CAWSPRDRGTGELFF
>NA|TRBD2|TRBJ2-3|TRBV28
TGTGCCAGCAGTTTACCAGCGGGAGTAGATACGCAGTATTTT
CASSLPAGVDTQYF
>NA|NA|TRBJ1-2|TRBV7-2
TGTGCCAGCTCCCGGGGAATCTATGGCTACACCTTC
CASSRGIYGYTF
>once|TRBD2|TRBJ2-2|TRBV2
TGTGCCAGCAGGCTAGCGGGGGCCACCGGGGAGCTGTTTTTT
CASRLAGATGELFF
>NA|TRBD2|TRBJ2-5|TRBV10-3
TGTGCCATCAGGCAGGGACTAGCGGGGGGCTCGCTGGGGACCCAGTACTTC
CAIRQGLAGGSLGTQYF
>NA|TRBD2|TRBJ2-3|TRBV5-1
TGCGCCAGCAGCCGGGAACTAGCGGGGATCACAGATACGCAGTATTTT
CASSRELAGITDTQYF
>NA|TRBD1|TRBJ2-7|TRBV28
TGTGCCAGCAGTTCCCCACGGGACAGGGGAAGCTACGAGCAGTACTTC
CASSSPRDRGSYEQYF
>NA|NA|TRBJ1-2|TRBV27
NA
CASSSSTVLGYGYTF
>NA|NA|TRBJ2-4|TRBV27
TGTGCCAGCAGTCTTAGTCAGGGTCTCGCCAAAAACATTCAGTACTTC
CASSLSQGLAKNIQYF
>NA|TRBD2|TRBJ2-7|TRBV5-1
TGCGCCAGTCCCGGAAGCGGGGGGGTCTACGAGCAGTACTTC
CASPGSGGVYEQYF
>NA|TRBD2|TRBJ2-3|TRBV7-2
TGTGCCAGCAGCTTAGGTGGGGGGGCAGATACGCAGTATTTT
CASSLGGGADTQYF
>NA|TRBD1|TRBJ2-2|TRBV9
TGTGCCAGCAGCGTACGGACAGGGGGCACCGGGGAGCTGTTTTTT
CASSVRTGGTGELFF
>NA|TRBD2|TRBJ2-1|TRBV27
TGTGCCAGCAGTCCCCGGGCTAGCGGGGGGAAGGTCAATGAGCAGTTCTTC
CASSPRASGGKVNEQFF
>NA|TRBD2|TRBJ2-5|TRBV4-1
TGCGCCAGCAGCTCAAGTCGGACTAGCGGGGGGACTCAAGAGACCCAGTACTTC
CASSSSRTSGGTQETQYF
>once|NA|TRBJ2-1|TRBV9
TGTTCCAGCAGCGTAACCCGGGAGTCCTACAATGAGCAGTTCTTC
CSSSVTRESYNEQFF
>NA|NA|TRBJ2-1|TRBV11-1
TGTGCCAGCAGCTTAGCTGGGGGGAATGAGCAGTTCTTC
CASSLAGGNEQFF
>few|TRBD1|TRBJ2-7|TRBV6-6
TGTGCCAGCAGTCCCCGGGACAGACTCTACGAGCAGTACTTC
CASSPRDRLYEQYF
>NA|NA|TRBJ1-2|TRBV2
TGTCCCAGCAGTGTTCGACAGACCTCTAACTATGGCTACACCTTC
CPSSVRQTSNYGYTF
>NA|TRBD2|TRBJ2-3|TRBV7-2
TGTGCCAGCAGCTGGAGCGGGAGTCGCGCAGATACGCAGTATTTT
CASSWSGSRADTQYF
>NA|NA|TRBJ2-3|TRBV6-1
TGTGCCAGCAGGATAAGCTCCTTCAGCACAGATACGCAGTATTTT
CASRISSFSTDTQYF
>few|TRBD1|TRBJ1-1|TRBV5-8
TGTGCCAGCAGCCGGGGGACAGGGAACACTGAAGCTTTCTTT
CASSRGTGNTEAFF
>NA|NA|TRBJ2-7|TRBV28
TGTGCCAGCAGTTTATACGTGGGCACCTCCTACGAGCAGTACTTC
CASSLYVGTSYEQYF
>NA|TRBD2|TRBJ2-3|TRBV25-1
TGTGCCAGCAGTGTAGCGGGGTTAACAGATACGCAGTATTTT
CASSVAGLTDTQYF
>few|NA|TRBJ1-2|TRBV2
TGTGCCAGCAGTGACTCAGGGCCCGGCGGCTACACCTTC
CASSDSGPGGYTF
>once|TRBD2|TRBJ2-4|TRBV6-6
TGTGCCAGCAGCTCCCTAGGCAGGGACTACAAAAACATTCAGTACTTC
CASSSLGRDYKNIQYF
>NA|TRBD1|TRBJ2-7|TRBV7-2
TGTGCCAGCAGCCCAAGGACAGGCCCGGGCGAGCAGTACTTC
CASSPRTGPGEQYF
>once|NA|TRBJ2-5|TRBV28
TGTGCCAGCAGTTGGGTGGGCAGGGAAAAAGAGACCCAGTACTTC
CASSWVGREKETQYF
>once|NA|TRBJ2-7|TRBV27
TGTGCCAGCAGTTTCAGTTCTACTACCTCCTACGAGCAGTACTTC
CASSFSSTTSYEQYF
>NA|NA|TRBJ2-4|TRBV7-8
TGTGCCAGCAGCCCCCGCGAGGCGTTAGCCAAAAACATTCAGTACTTC
CASSPREALAKNIQYF
>few|NA|TRBJ2-1|TRBV11-3
TGTGCCAGCAGCTCCAGGGTAAATGAGCAGTTCTTC
CASSSRVNEQFF
>NA|NA|TRBJ2-3|TRBV11-1
TGTGCCAGCATGGGGCATGATGCAGATACGCAGTATTTT
CASMGHDADTQYF
>NA|TRBD1|TRBJ1-2|TRBV5-5
TGTGCCAGCAGCTCGGGAGGGGGCGCTGCCTATGGCTACACCTTC
CASSSGGGAAYGYTF
>NA|NA|TRBJ2-5|TRBV4-3
TGCGCCAGCAGCCAAGATATGCGGTTGGTGGAGACCCAGTACTTC
CASSQDMRLVETQYF
>NA|NA|TRBJ1-3|TRBV29-1
TGCAGCGTGCAGTCTGGAAACACCATATATTTT
CSVQSGNTIYF
>NA|TRBD2|TRBJ2-5|TRBV27
TGTGCCAGCAGTCCCGGACTAGCGCGTAGCGAGACCCAGTACTTC
CASSPGLARSETQYF
>few|TRBD1|TRBJ2-3|TRBV19
TGTGCCAGTAGTATAGGGCGACAGGGGGCTAGCACAGATACGCAGTATTTT
CASSIGRQGASTDTQYF
>NA|TRBD1|TRBJ2-7|TRBV19
TGTGCCAGTAGCCCAAAGGACAGGGGCTACGAGCAGTACTTC
CASSPKDRGYEQYF
>once|TRBD2|TRBJ2-5|TRBV18
TGTGCCAGCTCACCACGGGAGGCGGGGGAGCAGTACTTC
CASSPREAGEQYF
>few|NA|TRBJ1-1|TRBV23-1
TGCGCCAGCAGTCCTAACCAAGGGCGGGGGCTGTGCACTGAAGCTTTCTTT
CASSPNQGRGLCTEAFF
>NA|TRBD1|TRBJ2-3|TRBV5-1
TGCGCCAGCAGCGTGGGACAGGGGTACACAGATACGCAGTATTTT
CASSVGQGYTDTQYF
>NA|TRBD1|TRBJ2-7|TRBV2
TGTGCCAGCAGCCGGGACAGGGTCGAGCAGTACTTC
CASSRDRVEQYF
>few|NA|TRBJ1-5|TRBV7-9
TGTTCCAGCAGCTTAGGTCGGGGGATGGGCAATCAGCCCCAGCATTTT
CSSSLGRGMGNQPQHF
>NA|NA|TRBJ2-1|TRBV21-1
TGTGCCAGCAGAACTAGCGGGAGCAACAATGAGCAGTTCTTC
CASRTSGSNNEQFF
>NA|NA|TRBJ1-5|TRBV19
TGTGCCAGTAGGGGGGGGGATCAGCCCCAGCATTTT
CASRGGDQPQHF